The clone carrying this TCR beta chain was detected many times. Its matching antigen is unknown. The data were taken from a study of CD8 T cells in ankylosing spondylitis. Broader study findings: CD8+ by phenotype, disease-linked clones were relatively rare in peripheral blood. Disease-linked clones reportedly showed significant enrichment in matched ankylosing spondylitis synovial fluid. The study identified a TCR beta motif of fewer than 10 highly homologous variants that appeared characteristic of ankylosing spondylitis blood.

Germline CDR1 is SGHTA and CDR2 is FQGNSA. The CDR3 runs to 14 residues. Trimming removed 5 bases at V and 11 bases at J, with 16 bases between. Quantitative barcoded 5'-RACE was used to prepare TCR beta libraries. Each CDR3 protein is one row after TCRdb ran MiXCR on the 5' RACE reads. This sample yields around 100,000 distinct CDR3 sequences, of which about 25% are seen a single time; approximately 13% belongs to the top ten. The rearrangement links TRBV7-2 to TRBJ1-6; D is uncertain. The sequencing input was synovial fluid, either unsorted or a sorted T cell fraction (not recorded which). The clonotype originates from a male donor with ankylosing spondylitis. The CDR3 reads CASSPSGSDPPLHF. Here the CDR3 DNA reads TGTGCCAGCAGCCCCAGCGGATCGGACCCACCCCTCCACTTT.